This T cell receptor (beta chain) emerged from a study of CD8+CD57+ T cells in acquired aplastic anemia. Study information: Sorted CD4+ and CD8+ cells gave a mean 3.2 ug DNA, range about 0.19 to 27.4 ug. The study obtained about 11 million reads on average for CD4+ cells from healthy donors.

Regarding the study as a whole: Comparison of patients with controls identified about 27 shared CD8+ CDR3 sequences. Patients and healthy controls showed no significant CD8+ Simpson's diversity difference.

This clonotype showed up many times. Its antigen remains unidentified. In germline, CDR1 is SEHNR, CDR2 FQNEAQ (reference sequence). V was trimmed by 1 base and J by 13 bases, leaving 10 bases between them. This CDR3 is 11 amino acids long. Genomic DNA templated the TCR beta VDJ and CDR3 profiling. Via MiXCR, TCRdb re-called the reads, giving one row per CDR3 protein. The data show around 200,000 distinct CDR3 sequences, approximately 52% seen once. Sequencing input: sorted CD4+, CD8+, or CD8+CD57+ T cells (not recorded which) from PBMCs. This TCR came from a human donor in good health, serving as a control. The V and J genes are TRBV7-9 and TRBJ1-1; D gene uncertain. As DNA, the CDR3 is TGTGCCAGCAGCTTAGGACACCTGGGTTTCTTT. This codes for CASSLGHLGFF.